Sequencing of this TCR beta chain was carried out in a study of CD8 T cells in ankylosing spondylitis. Findings and limits, study-wide: Reportedly, matched ankylosing spondylitis synovial fluid was significantly enriched for disease-linked clones. Seemingly distinctive of ankylosing spondylitis blood was a TCR beta motif formed by eight highly homologous variants. Disease-linked clones were CD8+ and relatively rare in peripheral blood.

As regards this clonotype: As yet, its antigen is unknown.

One entry per CDR3 protein results from TCRdb running MiXCR on the 5' RACE reads. Here the sample spans some 200,000 distinct CDR3 sequences, more than 5.5% being singletons. In germline, CDR1 is SGHVS, CDR2 FQNEAQ. This CDR3 has 15 amino acids. V shed 5 bases, J shed 3 bases, and the junction held 5 bases outside the gene matches. The receptor's source is a male donor with ankylosing spondylitis. This rearrangement joins TRBV7-8 to TRBJ2-3, with 10 nucleotides matching TRBD2. Sequencing was done on a sample of blood, either unsorted or a sorted T cell fraction (not recorded which). For the CDR3, the DNA is TGTGCCAGCAGCACCCTAGCGGGAGCTACAGATACGCAGTATTTT. Protein sequence: CASSTLAGATDTQYF.